The rows below give T cell receptor beta chains drawn from one sample of a study of blood T cell repertoires in COVID-19. Some clones are missing from TCRdb's copy, which holds only in-frame ones; the method was immunoSEQ multiplex PCR. The sample shows around 58,000 clones, 88% of them seen only once. Sequenced: peripheral blood. The receptors shown here come from a human donor in a cohort sampled during active COVID-19. Both conserved end residues are part of each CDR3. The order of the fields is clone size, V gene, D gene, J gene, CDR3 protein, CDR3 DNA. The D gene is left open where the match is weak. Not all rows give a size; the values are once, few, many and, for expanded clones, a class.

clone_size: .; v_call: TRBV19; d_call: TRBD2; j_call: TRBJ2-1; cdr3_aa: CASSTRTSGNYNEQFF; cdr3_nt: TGTGCCAGTAGTACCCGGACTAGCGGGAACTACAATGAGCAGTTCTTC
clone_size: .; v_call: TRBV25-1; d_call: .; j_call: TRBJ2-3; cdr3_aa: CASSDASTDTQYF; cdr3_nt: TGTGCCAGCAGTGACGCGAGCACAGATACGCAGTATTTT
clone_size: .; v_call: TRBV6-5; d_call: .; j_call: TRBJ2-2; cdr3_aa: CASRIDRLTGELFF; cdr3_nt: TGTGCCAGCAGAATCGACAGACTCACCGGGGAGCTGTTTTTT
clone_size: .; v_call: TRBV9; d_call: .; j_call: TRBJ2-6; cdr3_aa: CASSADRYSGANVLTF; cdr3_nt: TGTGCCAGCAGCGCTGACAGATACTCTGGGGCCAACGTCCTGACTTTC
clone_size: few; v_call: TRBV18; d_call: .; j_call: TRBJ2-7; cdr3_aa: CASSPWRSSYEQYF; cdr3_nt: TGTGCCAGCTCTCCCTGGCGGAGCTCCTACGAGCAGTACTTC
clone_size: few; v_call: TRBV28; d_call: .; j_call: TRBJ1-1; cdr3_aa: CASSLLGGTEAFF; cdr3_nt: TGTGCCAGCAGTTTACTAGGGGGCACTGAAGCTTTCTTT
clone_size: .; v_call: TRBV2; d_call: TRBD2; j_call: TRBJ2-5; cdr3_aa: CASSAGLGGQETQYF; cdr3_nt: TGTGCCAGCAGTGCGGGACTAGGCGGCCAAGAGACCCAGTACTTC
clone_size: .; v_call: TRBV5-1; d_call: .; j_call: TRBJ2-1; cdr3_aa: CASSLQGWDEQFF; cdr3_nt: TGCGCCAGCAGCTTACAGGGCTGGGATGAGCAGTTCTTC
clone_size: .; v_call: TRBV15; d_call: TRBD2; j_call: TRBJ2-6; cdr3_aa: CATSAPPGSGSSGANVLTF; cdr3_nt: TGTGCCACCAGCGCCCCCCCTGGGAGCGGGAGCTCTGGGGCCAACGTCCTGACTTTC
clone_size: .; v_call: TRBV5-8; d_call: .; j_call: TRBJ2-7; cdr3_aa: CASSFISEQYF; cdr3_nt: TGTGCCAGCAGCTTTATTTCCGAGCAGTACTTC
clone_size: .; v_call: TRBV30; d_call: .; j_call: TRBJ2-5; cdr3_aa: CAWMNPGVVQETQYF; cdr3_nt: TGTGCCTGGATGAACCCCGGGGTGGTGCAAGAGACCCAGTACTTC
clone_size: .; v_call: TRBV5-4; d_call: TRBD1; j_call: TRBJ1-3; cdr3_aa: CASSAPGTGNSGNTIYF; cdr3_nt: TGTGCCAGCAGCGCACCCGGGACAGGGAACTCTGGAAACACCATATATTTT
clone_size: few; v_call: TRBV5-1; d_call: .; j_call: TRBJ1-1; cdr3_aa: CASSQGTKNTEAFF; cdr3_nt: TGCGCCAGCAGCCAAGGGACAAAAAACACTGAAGCTTTCTTT
clone_size: .; v_call: TRBV11-3; d_call: TRBD1; j_call: TRBJ2-2; cdr3_aa: CASSWQGDTGELFF; cdr3_nt: TGTGCCAGCAGCTGGCAGGGGGACACCGGGGAGCTGTTTTTT
clone_size: once; v_call: TRBV7-2; d_call: TRBD1; j_call: TRBJ1-2; cdr3_aa: CASSWTGTGNSGYTF; cdr3_nt: TGTGCCAGCAGCTGGACCGGGACAGGGAATTCAGGCTACACCTTC
clone_size: few; v_call: TRBV7-9; d_call: .; j_call: TRBJ1-2; cdr3_aa: CASRTRSSPYGYTF; cdr3_nt: TGTGCCAGCAGGACGAGGAGCAGCCCCTATGGCTACACCTTC
clone_size: .; v_call: TRBV21-1; d_call: .; j_call: TRBJ2-1; cdr3_aa: CASSKPMASGSSYNEQFF; cdr3_nt: TGTGCCAGCAGCAAACCCATGGCTAGCGGGAGTTCCTACAATGAGCAGTTCTTC
clone_size: .; v_call: TRBV10-3; d_call: TRBD1; j_call: TRBJ2-2; cdr3_aa: CAISEGQGLNGELFF; cdr3_nt: TGTGCCATCAGTGAGGGACAGGGTTTAAACGGGGAGCTGTTTTTT
clone_size: .; v_call: TRBV7-2; d_call: TRBD1; j_call: TRBJ2-7; cdr3_aa: CASSVRDRGPYEQYF; cdr3_nt: TGTGCCAGCAGCGTCCGGGACAGGGGCCCCTACGAGCAGTACTTC
clone_size: .; v_call: TRBV9; d_call: .; j_call: TRBJ1-1; cdr3_aa: CASSPQTGNTEAFF; cdr3_nt: TGTGCCAGCAGCCCGCAGACAGGGAACACTGAAGCTTTCTTT
clone_size: .; v_call: TRBV4-1; d_call: .; j_call: TRBJ1-1; cdr3_aa: CASSQAAGPGGAFF; cdr3_nt: TGCGCCAGCAGCCAAGCTGCCGGGCCCGGGGGAGCTTTCTTT
clone_size: .; v_call: TRBV6-5; d_call: TRBD1; j_call: TRBJ1-4; cdr3_aa: CASSFGTGANEKLFF; cdr3_nt: TGTGCCAGCAGTTTCGGGACAGGGGCTAATGAAAAACTGTTTTTT
clone_size: .; v_call: TRBV5-5; d_call: .; j_call: TRBJ2-7; cdr3_aa: CASSLVASVSYEQYF; cdr3_nt: TGTGCCAGCAGCTTGGTGGCTAGCGTATCCTACGAGCAGTACTTC
clone_size: .; v_call: TRBV6-5; d_call: TRBD2; j_call: TRBJ2-7; cdr3_aa: CASGSAGTSGYEQYF; cdr3_nt: TGTGCCAGCGGATCGGCCGGGACTAGCGGCTACGAGCAGTACTTC
clone_size: .; v_call: TRBV11-2; d_call: .; j_call: TRBJ2-5; cdr3_aa: CASSSRRQEETQYF; cdr3_nt: TGTGCCAGCAGCTCCAGAAGACAGGAGGAGACCCAGTACTTC
clone_size: .; v_call: TRBV11-2; d_call: .; j_call: TRBJ2-1; cdr3_aa: CASSRSGLYPYNEQFF; cdr3_nt: TGTGCCAGCAGCCGAAGTGGCCTTTATCCCTACAATGAGCAGTTCTTC
clone_size: medium-sized; v_call: TRBV25-1; d_call: TRBD1; j_call: TRBJ2-7; cdr3_aa: CASSGYSGQGYEQYF; cdr3_nt: TGTGCCAGCAGTGGCTACTCGGGACAGGGTTACGAGCAGTACTTC
clone_size: .; v_call: TRBV18; d_call: .; j_call: TRBJ1-2; cdr3_aa: CASSPGEGLLSRGYTF; cdr3_nt: TGTGCCAGCTCACCAGGGGAGGGACTCCTATCTCGAGGCTACACCTTC
clone_size: .; v_call: TRBV14; d_call: .; j_call: TRBJ1-4; cdr3_aa: CASSQVVGTLSTNEKLFF; cdr3_nt: TGTGCCAGCAGCCAAGTTGTGGGGACATTATCAACTAATGAAAAACTGTTTTTT